These 26 T cell receptor beta chains originate from one sample sequenced in a study of neurological immune-mediated disorders. The time point is: technical triplicate 2. TCRdb reprocessed the 5' RACE reads with MiXCR, giving one entry per CDR3 protein. The table has tens of thousands of distinct CDR3 sequences, approximately 25% seen once. Sequencing input: PBMCs. The receptors originated from a man in his sixties with HTLV-1-associated myelopathy (HAM/TSP).

The V gene is TRBV12-3 or TRBV12-4, the J gene TRBJ1-1, with D possibly being TRBD1 (6 bases). This CDR3 is built from 14 residues. V was shortened by 5 bases and J by 3 bases, with 13 bases between the two germline ends. CDR3 amino acids: CASSTYRADTEAFF. In nucleotides, the CDR3 is TGTGCCAGCAGTACGTACAGGGCGGACACTGAAGCTTTCTTT.

This clonotype appeared many times. J is TRBJ2-1 and V is TRBV20-1, with a possible D match to TRBD2 (5 bases). Germline loops: CDR1 DFQATT, CDR2 SNEGSKA (reference sequence). This CDR3 has 16 amino acids. CDR3: CSPVPDTGRGHNEQFF. The DNA for the CDR3 is TGCAGCCCTGTCCCTGACACGGGGAGAGGCCACAATGAGCAGTTCTTC.

Only a few counts were recorded for this clonotype. The CDR3 protein is CASSVHHDTNYGYTF. CDR3 DNA sequence: TGTGCCAGCAGTGTTCATCACGATACTAACTATGGCTACACCTTC. This chain uses TRBV6-1 with TRBJ1-2; no clear D. This CDR3 spans 15 amino acids. The ends were cut back, 4 bases at V and 0 bases at J, with 12 bases in the middle. CDR1 and CDR2 (germline): MNHNS, SASEGT.

This clonotype was recorded many times. The chain carries TRBV20-1 and TRBJ1-1; no clear D. CDR3 length equals 14 residues. In germline, CDR1 is DFQATT, CDR2 SNEGSKA (reference sequence). Trimming shortened V by 3 bases and J by 0 bases, and 11 bases separated the two germline ends. CDR3 DNA: TGCAGTGCTAGGCATCCCAGCTTGAACACTGAAGCTTTCTTT. Protein sequence: CSARHPSLNTEAFF.

The V gene is TRBV24-1, the J gene TRBJ2-3; the D is unclear. The CDR3 extends over 15 amino acids. Germline V gives CDR1 KGHDR, CDR2 SFDVKD. V was shortened by 3 bases and J by 1 base, with 10 bases between the two germline ends. CDR3 coding DNA: TGTGCCACCAGTGATCATCGCGCCGGCACAGATACGCAGTATTTT. Protein product: CATSDHRAGTDTQYF.

The genes are TRBV20-1 and TRBJ2-1, with 11 bases that match TRBD1. Germline V gene data show CDR1 as DFQATT and CDR2 as SNEGSKA (reference sequence). This CDR3 has 13 amino acids. The CDR3 DNA is TGCAGAGCAACGGACAGGGGGCAGGCTGAGCAGTTCTTC. It encodes CRATDRGQAEQFF.

This clonotype was seen ten or more times. V is TRBV5-1 and J is TRBJ2-3; the match to TRBD2 covers 9 bases. The germline gives CDR1 SGHRS, CDR2 YFSETQ. Losses at the gene ends were 7 bases for V and 3 bases for J; bases not matched to a gene: 6. CDR3 length: 14 amino acids. CDR3 coding DNA: TGCGCCAGCTACCTTAGCGGGAGTACAGATACGCAGTATTTT. Encoded protein: CASYLSGSTDTQYF.

The chain carries TRBV20-1 and TRBJ2-7; D ambiguous. This CDR3 has 12 residues. The ends were cut back, 2 bases at V and 6 bases at J, with 11 bases in the middle. Germline CDR1 reads DFQATT; CDR2 reads SNEGSKA (reference sequence). The CDR3, as DNA: TGCAGTGCTAGAAACGGGCCGTCCGAGCAGTACTTC. This encodes CSARNGPSEQYF.

This chain joins TRBV27 and TRBJ2-2, with D possibly being TRBD1 (5 bases). This CDR3 contains 18 residues. Trimming took off 4 bases at V and 0 bases at J, with 18 bases between the two ends. The germline V gene has CDR1 MNHEY and CDR2 SMNVEV (reference sequence). CDR3 residues: CASSSQGPQFANTGELFF. CDR3 bases: TGTGCCAGCAGTTCTCAGGGTCCCCAATTTGCGAACACCGGGGAGCTGTTTTTT.

The table lists this clonotype with many counts. The V and J genes are TRBV28 and TRBJ1-5; D is ambiguous. Trimming pared 5 bases from V and 7 bases from J, leaving 15 bases between. Germline lookup yields CDR1 MDHEN and CDR2 SYDVKM. This CDR3 region has 14 residues. The chain's CDR3 is CASSQSPPPQPQHF. For the CDR3, the DNA is TGTGCCAGCAGTCAATCGCCCCCTCCACAGCCCCAGCATTTT.

The CDR3 DNA reads TGTGCCATCAGAGCTAGCGGGAGCGGAAATGAGCAGTTCTTC. Protein: CAIRASGSGNEQFF. The V gene is TRBV10-3, the J gene TRBJ2-1, with 10 bases identical to TRBD2. The germline V gene encodes CDR1 ENHRY and CDR2 SYGVKD. The CDR3 has 14 amino acids. V trimming: 6 bases; J trimming: 7 bases; junction bases outside the gene matches: 6.

This clonotype has at least ten counts. This rearrangement joins TRBV7-2 to TRBJ1-2, with TRBD1 identical over 9 bases. V lost 0 bases and J lost 4; bases outside the gene matches: 6. Germline CDR1 and CDR2: SGHTA and FQGNSA. The CDR3 runs to 16 residues. DNA of the CDR3: TGTGCCAGCAGCTTAGCGTACAGGGGGCGCGTCTATGGCTACACCTTC. Protein product: CASSLAYRGRVYGYTF.

The chain employs TRBV29-1 and TRBJ2-3; TRBD1 matches 12 bases. The trim removed 6 bases at V and 5 bases at J, leaving 9 bases unmatched. Germline V lookup: CDR1 SQVTM, CDR2 ANQGSEA. The CDR3 has 15 amino acids. CDR3 loop: CSVAGTGGAEDTQYF. The CDR3 nucleotides read TGCAGCGTCGCCGGGACAGGGGGCGCGGAAGATACGCAGTATTTT.

This clonotype occurred many times. This rearrangement joins TRBV28 to TRBJ1-3; D gene uncertain. CDR1 is MDHEN and CDR2 is SYDVKM in the germline V gene. This CDR3 spans 13 amino acids. V was pared by 2 bases and J by 4 bases, with 6 bases between. The CDR3 sequence is CASSLKAGNTIYF. The CDR3 nucleotides read TGTGCCAGCAGTTTAAAGGCGGGAAACACCATATATTTT.

In its sample, this clonotype was seen many times. CDR3 bases: TGTGCCAGCAGCTTAGTTCTGACCGACAATGAGCAGTTCTTC. This gives the protein CASSLVLTDNEQFF. The J gene is TRBJ2-1, the V gene TRBV7-9; D not certain. The germline V gene has CDR1 SEHNR and CDR2 FQNEAQ (reference sequence). The CDR3 is 14 amino acids. Trimming stripped 1 base from V and 5 bases from J, with 9 bases between.

This clonotype was detected ten times or more. This rearrangement joins TRBV7-2 to TRBJ1-2, with D unresolved. This CDR3 has 14 amino acids. The germline CDR1 and CDR2 sequences are SGHTA and FQGNSA. V lost 0 bases and J 7 bases, leaving 12 bases between the germline ends. The DNA of the CDR3 is TGTGCCAGCAGCTTAGCTTCGAAGGTTGCTGGCTACACCTTC. Its protein product is CASSLASKVAGYTF.

V gene TRBV5-6 combines with J gene TRBJ2-5; 11 bases fit TRBD2. V dropped 3 bases and J dropped 7; count of bases not matched to a gene: 14. Germline loops: CDR1 SGHDT, CDR2 YYEEEE. There are 17 residues in the CDR3. The CDR3 bases are TGTGCCAGCAGCTCCCAAAACCAACTAGCGGGAGAGGGGACCCAGTACTTC. Its translation: CASSSQNQLAGEGTQYF.

This clonotype appeared a few times. The chain couples TRBV20-1 to TRBJ2-1; D is ambiguous. The V gene lost 5 bases and the J gene lost 6 bases, with 20 bases spanning the gap. CDR1 and CDR2 (germline): DFQATT, SNEGSKA (reference sequence). The CDR3 spans 15 residues. Here the CDR3 DNA reads TGCAGTGCTTTCCGCCTTGGACCCCGTACCAATGAGCAGTTCTTC. It translates to CSAFRLGPRTNEQFF.

The chain's CDR3 is CSARDLGGQGRTGELFF. For the CDR3, the DNA is TGCAGTGCTAGAGATCTAGGAGGACAGGGGAGGACCGGGGAGCTGTTTTTT. The J gene is TRBJ2-2, the V gene TRBV20-1; 9 bases match TRBD1. V gave up 0 bases and J gave up 5 bases; unmatched junction bases: 10. The CDR3 extends over 17 amino acids. Looked up from germline, CDR1 is DFQATT and CDR2 is SNEGSKA (reference sequence).

This clonotype was seen at least ten times. This rearrangement joins TRBV7-9 to TRBJ2-1; D unresolved. Trimming stripped 4 bases from V and 10 bases from J, with 14 bases between. Germline V gene data show CDR1 as SEHNR and CDR2 as FQNEAQ (reference sequence). The CDR3 is 13 residues long. The CDR3, as DNA: TGTGCCAGCAGCTCGTCCGGGCTTCTAGAGCAGTTCTTC. As protein: CASSSSGLLEQFF.

In its sample, this clonotype was seen many times. The chain couples TRBV5-1 to TRBJ2-5; D unclear. The V and J ends lost 0 bases and 5 bases respectively, with 14 bases between them. The V gene's germline CDR1 is SGHRS and CDR2 YFSETQ. The CDR3 consists of 15 residues. The CDR3 bases are TGCGCCAGCAGCTTGGCGAGCCAGAGTTCGGAGACCCAGTACTTC. Its protein is CASSLASQSSETQYF.

The chain links TRBV7-7 to TRBJ2-2; D possibly corresponds to TRBD2 (5 bases). V lost 2 bases and J lost 4, with 8 bases in between. The CDR3 has 14 residues. Germline values: CDR1 SSHAT, CDR2 FNYEAQ (reference sequence). CDR3 residues: CASSLSGGTGELFF. The CDR3 bases are TGTGCCAGCAGCTTATCAGGAGGCACCGGGGAGCTGTTTTTT.

The V call is TRBV5-1, the J call TRBJ2-6, with D unresolved. Trimming stripped 0 bases from V and 4 bases from J, with 8 bases between. Germline V lookup: CDR1 SGHRS, CDR2 YFSETQ. There are 15 residues in the CDR3. The CDR3 loop reads CASSLVASGANVLTF. Here the CDR3 DNA reads TGCGCCAGCAGCTTGGTGGCTTCCGGGGCCAACGTCCTGACTTTC.

The chain is built from TRBV10-3 and TRBJ1-2; possibly TRBD1 for D (5 bases). Germline CDR1 ENHRY, CDR2 SYGVKD. Trimming took off 0 bases at V and 4 bases at J, with 12 bases between the two ends. The CDR3 extends over 15 amino acids. The CDR3 sequence: CAISESGGPVYGYTF. The CDR3, as DNA: TGTGCCATCAGTGAGTCCGGGGGACCCGTCTATGGCTACACCTTC.

The rearrangement joins TRBV5-1 to TRBJ2-7, with D perhaps TRBD1 (5 bases). The V end was cut by 4 bases, the J end by 4 bases, with 21 bases between. Looked up from germline, CDR1 is SGHRS and CDR2 is YFSETQ. The CDR3 contains 16 residues. The CDR3 region has the DNA TGCGCCAGCAGCGTTGGCTGGGGCAGGGAAACTTACGAGCAGTACTTC. Protein sequence: CASSVGWGRETYEQYF.

This clonotype was counted ten times or more. The chain couples TRBV27 to TRBJ1-6; D unresolved. The germline V gene has CDR1 MNHEY and CDR2 SMNVEV (reference sequence). V gave up 8 bases and J gave up 10 bases, with 15 bases separating them. The CDR3 is 13 amino acids. The chain's CDR3 is CASSVEGRSPLHF. CDR3 DNA: TGTGCCAGCTCCGTGGAGGGCAGGTCACCCCTCCACTTT.